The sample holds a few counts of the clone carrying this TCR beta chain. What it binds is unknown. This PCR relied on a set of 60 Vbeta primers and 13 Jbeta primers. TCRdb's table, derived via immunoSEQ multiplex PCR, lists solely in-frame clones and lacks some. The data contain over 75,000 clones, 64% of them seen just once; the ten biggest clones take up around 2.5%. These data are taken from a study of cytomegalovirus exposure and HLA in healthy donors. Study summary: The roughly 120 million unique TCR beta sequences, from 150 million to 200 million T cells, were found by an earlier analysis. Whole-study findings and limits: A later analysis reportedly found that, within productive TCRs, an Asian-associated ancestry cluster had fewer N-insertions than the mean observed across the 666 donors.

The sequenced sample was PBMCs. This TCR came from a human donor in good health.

The CDR3: CASSSPTSFDTQYF. The CDR3 bases are TGTGCCAGCAGCTCCCCCACTAGTTTTGATACGCAGTATTTT. The chain has TRBV7-2 and TRBJ2-3; tentatively, D is TRBD2 (5 bases). The CDR3 covers 14 residues. Germline V gene data show CDR1 as SGHTA and CDR2 as FQGNSA. Between the trimmed V and J ends, which lost 4 bases and 6 bases, there was a span of 14 bases.